The entry below describes one TCR beta chain. Its antigen is not known. PCR used 60 Vbeta primers and 13 Jbeta primers. The data were produced by immunoSEQ multiplex PCR, yet TCRdb's version contains in-frame clones alone and is incomplete. The repertoire table contains about 78,000 clones. The germline V gene encodes CDR1 GTSNPN and CDR2 SVGIG (reference sequence). J was trimmed by 4 bases and V by 0 bases; bases with no gene match: 9. The CDR3 has 17 residues. The data derive from a study of cytomegalovirus exposure and HLA in healthy donors. The study, taken as a whole, reports: Across donors, most TCRs were seen rarely, yet some public ones were widespread. High sensitivity and specificity were reportedly achieved when the classifier diagnosed cytomegalovirus status. A link between a missense DCLRE1C variant and TCR beta V- and J-gene trimming emerged from a later analysis. The investigators catalogued 160 or so TCR beta chains as cytomegalovirus-associated.

The receptor comes from a female donor in good health and CMV-seropositive. The sequencing sample was made of PBMCs. J is TRBJ1-5 and V is TRBV30; 10 nucleotides match TRBD1. CDR3 amino acids: CAWSVLAGTGVNQPQHF. Here the CDR3 DNA reads TGTGCCTGGAGTGTACTGGCCGGGACAGGGGTGAATCAGCCCCAGCATTTT.